Listed here are 20 T cell receptor beta chains from one sample, sequenced in a study of blood T cell repertoires in COVID-19. Only in-frame clones appear in the TCRdb table, and some are missing; sequencing was by immunoSEQ multiplex PCR. The table lists approximately 58,000 clones, 90% of them singletons. What was sequenced was peripheral blood. Receptors originate from a human donor in a cohort sampled during active COVID-19.

The chain is built from TRBV6-4 and TRBJ1-1; D is perhaps TRBD1 (6 bases). Trimming removed 5 bases at V and 4 bases at J, with 11 bases between. The germline gives CDR1 MRHNA, CDR2 SNTAGT. This CDR3 is built from 13 residues. CDR3 DNA: TGTGCCAGCAGTCCACAGGGTGGCACTGAAGCTTTCTTT. Protein sequence: CASSPQGGTEAFF.

This clone was seen only once. The chain employs TRBV6-1 and TRBJ2-7, with 7 bases lining up with TRBD2. V trimming: 3 bases; J trimming: 4 bases; junction bases outside the gene matches: 6. The CDR3 runs 14 residues. Germline CDR1 reads MNHNS; CDR2 reads SASEGT. DNA for the CDR3: TGTGCCAGCAGTGATGGTGGGAGGGTTTACGAGCAGTACTTC. Protein sequence: CASSDGGRVYEQYF.

This clone was seen a handful of times. This sequence joins TRBV3-1 (or the pseudogene TRBV3-2) and TRBJ1-5; D perhaps matches TRBD1 (5 bases). Trimming cost V 0 bases and J 7 bases, with 10 bases left between them. The CDR3 covers 14 residues. Germline-derived CDR1 and CDR2 are LGHDT and YNNKEL (reference sequence). The CDR3 DNA reads TGTGCCAGCAGCCAAGATGTGGGGGGACAGCCCCAGCATTTT. Translating gives CASSQDVGGQPQHF.

The chain combines TRBV9 with TRBJ1-5, with unresolved D. V lost 3 bases, J lost 7 bases, and 17 bases lay in between. The CDR3 spans 15 residues. In germline, CDR1 is SGDLS, CDR2 YYNGEE. The CDR3 region is CASSASTEPQQPQHF. The DNA of the CDR3 is TGTGCCAGCAGCGCTAGTACCGAGCCTCAACAGCCCCAGCATTTT.

This chain links TRBV2 with TRBJ2-5, with D perhaps matching TRBD1 (6 bases). The CDR3 covers 13 residues. Trimming removed 4 bases at V and 4 bases at J, with 10 bases between. Germline loops: CDR1 SNHLY, CDR2 FYNNEI. The CDR3 coding sequence is TGTGCCAGCAGTGGGGACATAGGAGAGACCCAGTACTTC. Translation gives CASSGDIGETQYF. Using reference TRBV2 and TRBJ2-5 for the parts outside the CDR3, the full variable domain is EPEVTQTPSHQVTQMGQEVILRCVPISNHLYFYWYRQILGQKVEFLVSFYNNEISEKSEIFDDQFSVERPDGSNFTLKIRSTKLEDSAMYFCASSGDIGETQYFGPGTRLLVL.

The V and J genes are TRBV7-3 and TRBJ2-1; D might be TRBD2 (6 bases). V lost 0 bases to trimming and J lost 10 bases, with 16 bases between them. This CDR3 is 15 amino acids long. CDR1 is SGHTA and CDR2 is FQGTGA in the germline V gene. The CDR3 reads CASSLTGGAAMEQFF. The CDR3, as DNA: TGTGCCAGCAGCTTAACGGGGGGAGCAGCCATGGAGCAGTTCTTC.

This clone appeared a single time. V usage is TRBV5-4 and J usage is TRBJ2-1, with a possible D match to TRBD2 (6 bases). CDR1 is SGHNT, CDR2 YYREEE, per germline (reference sequence). The length of the CDR3 is 13 residues. The V gene lost 3 bases and the J gene lost 7 bases, with 11 bases spanning the gap. CDR3 DNA: TGTGCCAGCAGCTATAGACGGGAGAATGAGCAGTTCTTC. It codes for CASSYRRENEQFF.

The chain combines TRBV4-3 with TRBJ2-1, with D maybe TRBD1 (6 bases). This CDR3 region has 13 residues. V gave up 2 bases and J gave up 10 bases, with 12 bases separating them. CDR1 and CDR2 (germline): LGHNA, YSLEER. This chain's CDR3 is CASSQNQGTEQFF. The DNA of the CDR3 is TGCGCCAGCAGCCAAAACCAAGGGACAGAGCAGTTCTTC.

V and J are TRBV27 and TRBJ2-1, with 10 bases that match TRBD2. The CDR3 loop spans 17 amino acids. Trimming removed 5 bases from V and 7 bases from J; junction bases left unmatched: 14. The germline gives CDR1 MNHEY, CDR2 SMNVEV (reference sequence). CDR3 in amino acids: CASSLVLLAGVPNEQFF. The CDR3 nucleotides are TGTGCCAGCAGTCTCGTACTCCTAGCGGGAGTACCAAATGAGCAGTTCTTC.

The chain has TRBV5-1 and TRBJ1-1, with D uncertain. V lost 4 bases and J lost 3, with 19 bases in between. The CDR3 is 16 residues long. Germline assignment: CDR1 SGHRS and CDR2 YFSETQ. The CDR3 bases are TGCGCCAGCAGCCCGAACCCAGTAGTAGCGGACACTGAAGCTTTCTTT. Residues: CASSPNPVVADTEAFF.

The chain carries TRBV7-6 and TRBJ2-3; possible D gene TRBD1, 5 bases. Trimming removed 5 bases from V and 0 bases from J, with 15 bases in between. Germline V gene data show CDR1 as SGHVS and CDR2 as FNYEAQ. CDR3 size: 16 residues. CDR3 nucleotides: TGTGCCAGCAGCCCAGACAGCCTTACTAGCACAGATACGCAGTATTTT. This translates into CASSPDSLTSTDTQYF.

V and J are TRBV5-1 and TRBJ2-3; 11 bases agree with TRBD1. The CDR3 totals 15 residues. Germline values: CDR1 SGHRS, CDR2 YFSETQ. The junction had 7 bases not matched to a gene; V was cut back by 4 bases and J by 6 bases. CDR3 sequence reads: CASSPGTGGGDTQYF. The CDR3 DNA is TGCGCCAGCAGCCCAGGGACAGGGGGAGGGGATACGCAGTATTTT.

V and J are TRBV5-6 and TRBJ2-1; 9 positions match TRBD2. The germline CDR1 and CDR2 sequences are SGHDT and YYEEEE. This CDR3 contains 16 residues. Germline trimming cut 2 bases from V and 7 bases from J; bases unmatched to any gene: 10. This CDR3 is CASSFMREGHGNEQFF. DNA of the CDR3: TGTGCCAGCAGCTTCATGCGGGAGGGCCACGGTAATGAGCAGTTCTTC.

V is TRBV29-1 and J is TRBJ1-2; 7 bases are a match to TRBD1. The V gene end was trimmed by 5 bases and the J gene end by 7 bases; junction bases not matched to a gene: 4. There are 11 residues in the CDR3. In germline, CDR1 is SQVTM, CDR2 ANQGSEA. CDR3 residues: CSVQTGLGYTF. The CDR3 DNA sequence: TGCAGCGTTCAGACAGGGCTTGGCTACACCTTC.

V gene TRBV6-1 combines with J gene TRBJ1-2, with a weak D call TRBD1 (5 bases). From germline, CDR1 is MNHNS and CDR2 SASEGT. The length of the CDR3 is 15 residues. The V end was cut by 1 base, the J end by 8 bases, with 17 bases between. For the CDR3, the DNA is TGTGCCAGCAGTGAAGGGGCGATTTCGGGGGTCGGCTACACCTTC. This sequence encodes CASSEGAISGVGYTF.

The J gene is TRBJ2-2, the V gene TRBV3-1 (or the pseudogene TRBV3-2); D remains ambiguous. This CDR3 comprises 11 residues. The V and J ends lost 3 bases and 6 bases respectively, with 2 bases between them. Germline V lookup: CDR1 LGHDT, CDR2 YNNKEL (reference sequence). This CDR3 is CASSHAGELFF. CDR3 sequence (DNA): TGTGCCAGCAGCCACGCCGGGGAGCTGTTTTTT.

The CDR3 spells CASSEGGQGNQPQHF. The CDR3 nucleotides read TGTGCCAGCAGTGAAGGGGGACAGGGAAATCAGCCCCAGCATTTT. V usage is TRBV2 and J usage is TRBJ1-5, with TRBD1 matching 9 bases. Germline CDR1 SNHLY, CDR2 FYNNEI. Trimming took 1 base from V and 4 from J; bases not matched to a gene: 2. The CDR3 has 15 residues.

The chain carries TRBV30 and TRBJ1-3; D gene ambiguous. V lost 2 bases, J lost 4 bases, and 15 bases lay in between. The CDR3 totals 15 residues. CDR1 and CDR2 (germline): GTSNPN, SVGIG (reference sequence). The CDR3 nucleotides are TGTGCCTGGAGTCGAGGTAGCAGATCAGGAAACACCATATATTTT. Residues: CAWSRGSRSGNTIYF.

This chain uses TRBV2 with TRBJ2-1; D is perhaps TRBD2 (5 bases). Trimming took 2 bases from V and 5 from J, leaving 16 bases between them. CDR1 is SNHLY and CDR2 is FYNNEI in the germline V gene. The CDR3 length is 16 residues. This chain's CDR3 is CASSEFGGSWDNEQFF. CDR3 nucleotide sequence: TGTGCCAGCAGTGAATTCGGAGGCTCGTGGGACAATGAGCAGTTCTTC. Full variable domain (remainder filled in from reference TRBV2 and TRBJ2-1): EPEVTQTPSHQVTQMGQEVILRCVPISNHLYFYWYRQILGQKVEFLVSFYNNEISEKSEIFDDQFSVERPDGSNFTLKIRSTKLEDSAMYFCASSEFGGSWDNEQFFGPGTRLTVL.

CDR3 in DNA: TGTGCCAGCAGCTCAGGGGTTTCATACGAGCAGTACGTC. Residues: CASSSGVSYEQYV. The chain carries TRBV6-5 and TRBJ2-7, with D maybe TRBD1 (6 bases). This CDR3 comprises 13 residues. V was trimmed by 6 bases and J by 4 bases, leaving 13 bases between them. Per germline, CDR1 MNHEY and CDR2 SVGAGI.